The TCR beta chain under discussion was sequenced for a study of beta chain features in type 1 diabetes. V lost 2 bases, J lost 4 bases, and 12 bases lay in between. This CDR3 is built from 13 residues. Germline V CDR1 and CDR2: GTSNPN, SVGIG (reference sequence). Expressed TCRB transcripts were sequenced, since all the RNA that had been isolated was reverse transcribed. TCRdb's table, derived via immunoSEQ multiplex PCR, lists solely in-frame clones and lacks some. The sample has hundreds of thousands of clones, approximately 30% seen once. This sequence was found in a man between 18 and 29 years old in good health. This rearrangement joins TRBV30 to TRBJ2-7, with D perhaps matching TRBD1 (5 bases). Sequencing was carried out using naive CD4+ T cells from blood. The DNA for the CDR3 is TGTGCCTGGAGTAAGGGCAGGGCTTACGAGCAGTACTTC. Translated: CAWSKGRAYEQYF.